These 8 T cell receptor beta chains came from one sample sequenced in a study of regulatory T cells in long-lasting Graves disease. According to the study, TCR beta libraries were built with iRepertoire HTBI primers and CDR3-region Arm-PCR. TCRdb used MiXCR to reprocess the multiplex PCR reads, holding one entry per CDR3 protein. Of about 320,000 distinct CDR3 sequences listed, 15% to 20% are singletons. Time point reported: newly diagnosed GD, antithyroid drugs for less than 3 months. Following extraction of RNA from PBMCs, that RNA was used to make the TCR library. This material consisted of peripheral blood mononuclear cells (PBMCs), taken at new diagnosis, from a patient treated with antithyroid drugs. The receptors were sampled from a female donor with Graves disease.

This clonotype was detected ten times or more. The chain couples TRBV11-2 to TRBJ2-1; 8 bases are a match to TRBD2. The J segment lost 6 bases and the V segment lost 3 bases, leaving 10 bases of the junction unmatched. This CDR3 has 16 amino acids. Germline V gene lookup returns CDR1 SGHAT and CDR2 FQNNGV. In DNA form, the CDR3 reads TGTGCCAGCAGCTTTGGGTTAGCGGGAAGAGCCAATGAGCAGTTCTTC. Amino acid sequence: CASSFGLAGRANEQFF.

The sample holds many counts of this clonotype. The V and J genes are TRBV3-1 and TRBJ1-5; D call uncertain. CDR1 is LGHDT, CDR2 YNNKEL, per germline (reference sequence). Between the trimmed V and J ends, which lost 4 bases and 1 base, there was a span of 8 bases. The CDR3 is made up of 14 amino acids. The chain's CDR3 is CASSRDSSNQPQHF. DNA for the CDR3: TGTGCCAGCAGCCGAGATAGCAGCAATCAGCCCCAGCATTTT.

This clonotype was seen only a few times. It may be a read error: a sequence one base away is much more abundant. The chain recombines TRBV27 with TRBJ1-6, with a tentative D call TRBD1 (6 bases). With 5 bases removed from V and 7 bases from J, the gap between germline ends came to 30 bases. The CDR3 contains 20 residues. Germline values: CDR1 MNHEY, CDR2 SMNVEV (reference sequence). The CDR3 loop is CASSDLQGPQGVYANSPLHF. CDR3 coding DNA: TGTGCCAGCAGTGATTTGCAGGGACCACAGGGTGTATATGCGAATTCACCCCTCCACTTT.

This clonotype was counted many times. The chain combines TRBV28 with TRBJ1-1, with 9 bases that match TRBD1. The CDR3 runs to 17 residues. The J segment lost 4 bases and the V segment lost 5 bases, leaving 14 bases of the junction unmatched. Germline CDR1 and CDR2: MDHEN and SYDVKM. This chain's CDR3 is CASSPTPGQGVGTEAFF. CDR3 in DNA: TGTGCCAGCAGTCCCACCCCGGGACAGGGAGTGGGCACTGAAGCTTTCTTT.

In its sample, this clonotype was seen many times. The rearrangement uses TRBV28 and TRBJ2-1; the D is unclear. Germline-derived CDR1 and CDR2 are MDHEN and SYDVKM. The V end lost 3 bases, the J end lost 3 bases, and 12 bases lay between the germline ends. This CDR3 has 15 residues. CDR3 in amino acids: CASSLWLYDYNEQFF. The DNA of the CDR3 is TGTGCCAGCAGTTTGTGGCTTTACGACTACAATGAGCAGTTCTTC.

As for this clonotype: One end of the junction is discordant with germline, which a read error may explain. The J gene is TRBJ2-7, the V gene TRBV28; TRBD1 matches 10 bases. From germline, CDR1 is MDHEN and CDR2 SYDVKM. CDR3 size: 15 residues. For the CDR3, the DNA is TGTGCCAGCAGACCCACCGGGACAGGGGACTACGAGCGGTACTTC. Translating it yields CASRPTGTGDYERYF.

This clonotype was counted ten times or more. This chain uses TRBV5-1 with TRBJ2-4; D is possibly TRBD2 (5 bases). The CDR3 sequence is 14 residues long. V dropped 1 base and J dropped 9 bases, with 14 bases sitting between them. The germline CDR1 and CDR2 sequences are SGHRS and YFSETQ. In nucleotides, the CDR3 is TGCGCCAGCAGCTTGAGCGGAGTAGAGGCCATTCAGTACTTC. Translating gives CASSLSGVEAIQYF. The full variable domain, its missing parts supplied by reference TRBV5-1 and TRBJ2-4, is KAGVTQTPRYLIKTRGQQVTLSCSPISGHRSVSWYQQTPGQGLQFLFEYFSETQRNKGNFPGRFSGRQFSNSRSEMNVSTLELGDSALYLCASSLSGVEAIQYFGAGTRLSVL.

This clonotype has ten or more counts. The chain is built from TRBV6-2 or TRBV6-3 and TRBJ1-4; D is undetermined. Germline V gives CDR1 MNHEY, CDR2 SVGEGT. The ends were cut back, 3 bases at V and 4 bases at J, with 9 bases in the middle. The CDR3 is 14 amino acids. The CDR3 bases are TGTGCCAGCAGTTATAGTCGGATTAATGAAAAACTGTTTTTT. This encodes CASSYSRINEKLFF.